These 13 T cell receptor beta chains share one sample of origin, sequenced in a study of cytomegalovirus exposure and HLA in healthy donors. The PCR contained 60 Vbeta and 13 Jbeta primers. Here immunoSEQ multiplex PCR was the method, and the copy in TCRdb shows in-frame clones only, minus some. The sample carries 95,000 to 150,000 clones, 76% recorded once. Sequencing used PBMCs. The receptors here all came from a man aged 50 or older in good health and CMV-seronegative.

The V gene is TRBV28, the J gene TRBJ2-3; tentatively, D is TRBD2 (6 bases). V was pared by 5 bases and J by 2 bases, with 11 bases between. This CDR3 region has 14 residues. Germline V CDR1 and CDR2: MDHEN, SYDVKM. This CDR3 is CASSPGGTTDTQYF. In DNA, the CDR3 is TGTGCCAGCAGTCCCGGCGGGACCACAGATACGCAGTATTTT.

V usage is TRBV19 and J usage is TRBJ1-1; tentative D call: TRBD1 (6 bases). Germline V gives CDR1 LNHDA, CDR2 SQIVND (reference sequence). V shed 4 bases and J shed 1 base, with 10 bases lying between them. This CDR3 is built from 14 residues. As DNA, the CDR3 is TGTGCCAGTAGTACAGCCAGGGGGAACACTGAAGCTTTCTTT. Protein product: CASSTARGNTEAFF.

This chain connects TRBV7-8 to TRBJ2-7; the D is unclear. Germline lookup yields CDR1 SGHVS and CDR2 FQNEAQ. Trimming removed 5 bases from V and 4 bases from J, with 12 bases in between. This CDR3 has 13 amino acids. CDR3 sequence (DNA): TGTGCCAGCAGCCCCCCCGAGCGATACGAGCAGTACGTC. Translation gives CASSPPERYEQYV.

This clone turned up a few times. The V gene is TRBV7-9, the J gene TRBJ1-2; maybe TRBD1 (6 bases). CDR1 SEHNR and CDR2 FQNEAQ come from the germline V gene (reference sequence). The CDR3 consists of 16 residues. With 3 bases removed from V and 0 bases from J, the gap between germline ends came to 14 bases. The CDR3, as DNA: TGTGCCAGCAGCTTGGAAGCCAGGGGAACTAACTATGGCTACACCTTC. Its translation is CASSLEARGTNYGYTF. The full variable domain, rest sourced from reference TRBV7-9 and TRBJ1-2, is DTGVSQNPRHKITKRGQNVTFRCDPISEHNRLYWYRQTLGQGPEFLTYFQNEAQLEKSRLLSDRFSAERPKGSFSTLEIQRTEQGDSAMYLCASSLEARGTNYGYTFGSGTRLTVV.

Points on this clone: Other DNA sequences in the sample encode the same CDR3. The chain couples TRBV19 to TRBJ2-5; 16 nucleotides align to TRBD2. In germline, CDR1 is LNHDA, CDR2 SQIVND (reference sequence). Trimming took 1 base from V and 0 from J; bases not matched to a gene: 5. The CDR3 loop spans 19 amino acids. For the CDR3, the DNA is TGTGCCAGTAGTATAGGGGTTGGGACTAGCGGGGGGGACCAAGAGACCCAGTACTTC. Translated, it gives CASSIGVGTSGGDQETQYF.

The chain has TRBV18 and TRBJ1-5; a weak D match, TRBD1 (5 bases). Germline V lookup: CDR1 KGHSH, CDR2 LQKENI. V was clipped by 6 bases and J by 7 bases, with 16 bases between them. The CDR3 spans 14 residues. Written as DNA, the CDR3 is TGTGCCAGCTCGTTACTCAGGGAGGACCAGCCCCAGCATTTT. Translation gives CASSLLREDQPQHF.

The V call is TRBV19, the J call TRBJ2-3; 7 bases are shared with TRBD1. The CDR3 loop spans 13 amino acids. Germline-derived CDR1 and CDR2 are LNHDA and SQIVND (reference sequence). V shed 5 bases and J 5 bases; nucleotides not matched to a gene: 4. The chain's CDR3 is CASSLGQRDTQYF. The CDR3 DNA follows: TGTGCCAGTAGTTTGGGACAGCGAGATACGCAGTATTTT.

The rearrangement uses TRBV11-3 and TRBJ2-3; 7 bases fit TRBD1. V trimming: 5 bases; J trimming: 7 bases; junction bases outside the gene matches: 6. Germline V gene lookup returns CDR1 SGHNT and CDR2 YENEEA. The CDR3 has 13 residues. This CDR3 reads CASSTTGFNTQYF. The DNA of the CDR3 is TGTGCCAGCAGCACGACAGGGTTTAATACGCAGTATTTT. The variable domain in full, completed from reference TRBV11-3 and TRBJ2-3, reads EAGVVQSPRYKIIEKKQPVAFWCNPISGHNTLYWYLQNLGQGPELLIRYENEEAVDDSQLPKDRFSAERLKGVDSTLKIQPAELGDSAVYLCASSTTGFNTQYFGPGTRLTVL.

For this clone: Other DNA variants within this sample encode the same CDR3. The chain employs TRBV5-1 and TRBJ2-2; tentatively, D is TRBD2 (6 bases). Trimming pared 0 bases from V and 3 bases from J, leaving 9 bases between. The CDR3 sequence is 15 residues long. Per germline, CDR1 SGHRS and CDR2 YFSETQ. Here the CDR3 reads CASSLAGGDTGELFF. The CDR3 DNA sequence: TGCGCCAGCAGCTTGGCCGGAGGGGACACCGGGGAGCTGTTTTTT.

The chain uses TRBV5-1 and TRBJ1-1; 7 bases line up with TRBD1. CDR1 is SGHRS and CDR2 is YFSETQ in the germline V gene. V lost 0 bases, J lost 4 bases, and 3 bases stayed unmatched. The CDR3 sequence is 14 residues long. CDR3 DNA sequence: TGCGCCAGCAGCTTGGGGGCAGGGGGCACTGAAGCTTTCTTT. Its translation: CASSLGAGGTEAFF.

This chain connects TRBV19 to TRBJ1-4; D uncertain. In germline, CDR1 is LNHDA, CDR2 SQIVND (reference sequence). The germline V and J ends were trimmed by 5 bases and 12 bases, with 10 bases remaining between them. This CDR3 contains 11 residues. The CDR3 sequence is CASSRPGQLFF. CDR3 nucleotides: TGTGCCAGTAGTCGCCCGGGTCAACTGTTTTTT.

This rearrangement joins TRBV5-5 to TRBJ2-3; 7 bases align to TRBD2. V lost 0 bases, J lost 0 bases, and 4 bases stayed unmatched. The V gene's germline CDR1 is SGHKS and CDR2 YYEKEE (reference sequence). The CDR3 consists of 16 residues. In DNA form, the CDR3 reads TGTGCCAGCAGCTTGGGGGGGGGATTGAGCACAGATACGCAGTATTTT. Translated, it gives CASSLGGGLSTDTQYF.

The chain couples TRBV5-1 to TRBJ2-5, with a weak D call TRBD2 (5 bases). This CDR3 has 12 amino acids. Germline assignment: CDR1 SGHRS and CDR2 YFSETQ. V shed 5 bases and J shed 5 bases, with 10 bases lying between them. In nucleotides, the CDR3 is TGCGCCAGCAGGGGTTCGGGGGAGACCCAGTACTTC. Translation gives CASRGSGETQYF. The full variable domain, in which reference TRBV5-1 and TRBJ2-5 provide the parts outside the CDR3, is KAGVTQTPRYLIKTRGQQVTLSCSPISGHRSVSWYQQTPGQGLQFLFEYFSETQRNKGNFPGRFSGRQFSNSRSEMNVSTLELGDSALYLCASRGSGETQYFGPGTRLLVL.